Following are 32 T cell receptor beta chains from one sample sequenced in a study of technical replicates of blood from several donors. TCRdb's copy holds only in-frame clones and misses some; the assay was immunoSEQ multiplex PCR. The table shows 74,000 or so clones, with nearly 95% occurring only once. The sample was T cells isolated from PBMCs. The receptors shown here come from a human donor in good health.

This rearrangement joins TRBV4-2 to TRBJ2-5; 9 nucleotides agree with TRBD2. J lost 1 base, V lost 0 bases, and 6 bases had no gene match. Germline V gene lookup returns CDR1 LGHNA and CDR2 YNFKEQ. The CDR3 length is 17 residues. CDR3: CASSQEIAGELQETQYF. DNA of the CDR3: TGTGCCAGCAGCCAAGAGATAGCGGGAGAACTCCAAGAGACCCAGTACTTC.

The chain uses TRBV10-3 and TRBJ2-5; TRBD2 matches at 8 bases. The CDR3 covers 15 residues. Germline trimming cut 6 bases from V and 2 bases from J; bases unmatched to any gene: 8. Germline CDR1 and CDR2: ENHRY and SYGVKD. The CDR3, as DNA: TGTGCCATCAGGGGTCTAGCGGGTGCACAAGAGACCCAGTACTTC. It yields the protein CAIRGLAGAQETQYF.

The J gene is TRBJ2-2, the V gene TRBV9; TRBD1 agrees at 8 bases. The CDR3 contains 15 residues. The V and J ends lost 0 bases and 4 bases, in that order; junction bases with no gene match: 2. From germline, CDR1 is SGDLS and CDR2 YYNGEE. CDR3 protein: CASSVDGQGTGELFF. For the CDR3, the DNA is TGTGCCAGCAGCGTAGACGGACAGGGCACCGGGGAGCTGTTTTTT.

The chain couples TRBV5-4 to TRBJ1-2; D might be TRBD1 (5 bases). From germline, CDR1 is SGHNT and CDR2 YYREEE (reference sequence). The CDR3 has 14 amino acids. Trimming stripped 0 bases from V and 1 base from J, with 7 bases between. The CDR3: CASSLVGDNYGYTF. As DNA, the CDR3 is TGTGCCAGCAGCTTGGTAGGGGATAACTATGGCTACACCTTC.

The chain carries TRBV10-3 and TRBJ2-7; D unclear. Germline-derived CDR1 and CDR2 are ENHRY and SYGVKD. The CDR3 totals 13 residues. V lost 0 bases and J 0 bases, leaving 3 bases between the germline ends. CDR3 sequence (DNA): TGTGCCATCAGTGAGTCGAGCTCCTACGAGCAGTACTTC. Translation: CAISESSSYEQYF.

The chain uses TRBV7-9 and TRBJ1-2, with D possibly TRBD1 on 5 matching bases. CDR3 size: 12 residues. Germline CDR1 SEHNR, CDR2 FQNEAQ (reference sequence). The V end lost 4 bases, the J end lost 8 bases, and 11 bases lay between the germline ends. As DNA, the CDR3 is TGTGCCAGCAGCTATGGCCCAGGGGGCTACACCTTC. Its protein product is CASSYGPGGYTF.

This chain joins TRBV28 and TRBJ2-7; a weak D match, TRBD1 (6 bases). This CDR3 region has 13 residues. CDR1 is MDHEN, CDR2 SYDVKM, per germline. With 3 bases removed from V and 5 bases from J, the gap between germline ends came to 11 bases. The CDR3 DNA reads TGTGCCAGCAGTTTCGCAGGGGCGGACGAGCAGTACTTC. This codes for CASSFAGADEQYF.

V is TRBV25-1 and J is TRBJ1-1; 12 bases fit TRBD1. V shed 8 bases and J 6 bases; nucleotides not matched to a gene: 7. CDR3 length equals 14 residues. CDR1 MGHDK and CDR2 SYGVNS come from the germline V gene. The CDR3 region is CASGEWDRGPEAFF. The CDR3 coding sequence is TGTGCCAGCGGAGAGTGGGACAGGGGGCCTGAAGCTTTCTTT.

A few counts support this clone. V usage is TRBV9 and J usage is TRBJ1-1, with D perhaps TRBD1 (6 bases). The CDR3 is made up of 15 amino acids. Germline assignment: CDR1 SGDLS and CDR2 YYNGEE. V was shortened by 0 bases and J by 7 bases, with 16 bases between the two germline ends. CDR3 nucleotides: TGTGCCAGCAGCGTAGATTTTAGGACAGACCATGAAGCTTTCTTT. Translation: CASSVDFRTDHEAFF.

The gene calls are TRBV6-6 and TRBJ1-1, with D hard to call. Per the germline V gene, CDR1 is MNHNY and CDR2 is SVGAGI (reference sequence). The CDR3 covers 14 residues. The V gene lost 2 bases and the J gene lost 1 base, with 8 bases spanning the gap. In DNA, the CDR3 is TGTGCCAGCAGTTACGCAGAATGGAACACTGAAGCTTTCTTT. Its translation is CASSYAEWNTEAFF.

The rearrangement links TRBV11-3 to TRBJ2-7; tentatively, D is TRBD2 (5 bases). This CDR3 has 15 amino acids. In germline, CDR1 is SGHNT, CDR2 YENEEA. Between the trimmed V and J ends, which lost 2 bases and 4 bases, there was a span of 15 bases. The CDR3 sequence: CASSLNEADLYEQYF. CDR3 DNA sequence: TGTGCCAGCAGCTTAAATGAAGCGGACCTTTACGAGCAGTACTTC.

The J gene is TRBJ2-7, the V gene TRBV5-1; a possible D gene is TRBD2 (5 bases). The CDR3 spans 13 residues. Germline CDR1 and CDR2: SGHRS and YFSETQ. Trimming cost V 6 bases and J 3 bases, with 13 bases left between them. DNA for the CDR3: TGCGCCAGCAACTTCACTAGTAACTACGAGCAGTACTTC. This codes for CASNFTSNYEQYF.

The V call is TRBV30, the J call TRBJ1-2; no firm D call. Germline V CDR1 and CDR2: GTSNPN, SVGIG (reference sequence). The V and J ends lost 1 base and 2 bases respectively, with 29 bases between them. This CDR3 has 20 amino acids. The chain's CDR3 is CAWSGQTPPTYRERNYGYTF. In nucleotides, the CDR3 is TGTGCCTGGAGTGGACAAACCCCACCGACGTATCGAGAGAGAAACTATGGCTACACCTTC.

This chain joins TRBV6-1 and TRBJ1-2; D is possibly TRBD1 (6 bases). Between the trimmed V and J ends, which lost 0 bases and 8 bases, there was a span of 19 bases. The CDR3 is made up of 16 amino acids. The V gene's germline CDR1 is MNHNS and CDR2 SASEGT. CDR3 amino acids: CASSEAGGLTGLGYTF. CDR3 DNA sequence: TGTGCCAGCAGTGAAGCCGGCGGACTTACAGGGCTCGGCTACACCTTC.

CDR3 nucleotides: TGTGCCAGTAATTCGTATTACAATGAGCAGTTCTTC. This translates into CASNSYYNEQFF. V and J are TRBV19 and TRBJ2-1; D call uncertain. V lost 7 bases to trimming and J lost 4 bases, with 8 bases between them. Germline V lookup: CDR1 LNHDA, CDR2 SQIVND (reference sequence). The CDR3 sequence is 12 residues long.

The chain recombines TRBV7-8 with TRBJ2-7, with 9 positions matching TRBD1. The germline gives CDR1 SGHVS, CDR2 FQNEAQ. The CDR3 has 15 amino acids. V lost 8 bases to trimming and J lost 3 bases; unmatched junction nucleotides: 11. The CDR3 loop reads CASGSQQGASYEQYF. The CDR3 region has the DNA TGTGCCAGCGGGTCCCAACAGGGGGCAAGCTACGAGCAGTACTTC.

The chain carries TRBV9 and TRBJ2-7, with D maybe TRBD2 (6 bases). Germline V lookup: CDR1 SGDLS, CDR2 YYNGEE. The V gene lost 4 bases and the J gene lost 3 bases, with 14 bases spanning the gap. The CDR3 has 14 residues. CDR3 loop: CASSSSGRDYEQYF. CDR3 DNA sequence: TGTGCCAGCAGCAGTAGCGGAAGGGACTACGAGCAGTACTTC.

This chain connects TRBV9 to TRBJ1-2; 11 bases line up with TRBD1. V gave up 3 bases and J gave up 2 bases; unmatched junction bases: 9. This CDR3 is built from 17 residues. Germline CDR1 is SGDLS and CDR2 is YYNGEE. The CDR3 DNA is TGTGCCAGCAGCGGGGGACAGGGGGATGTGTTCAACTATGGCTACACCTTC. Amino acids: CASSGGQGDVFNYGYTF.

As DNA, the CDR3 is TGTGCCAGCAGCCTCGGACAGGTGAAGTACTTC. Protein sequence: CASSLGQVKYF. The chain has TRBV7-9 and TRBJ2-7, with 7 positions matching TRBD1. Germline V gene sequence: CDR1 SEHNR, CDR2 FQNEAQ (reference sequence). CDR3 length equals 11 residues. V lost 5 bases to trimming and J lost 11 bases; unmatched junction nucleotides: 6.

The CDR3 coding sequence is TGCGCCAGCAGCCAGGGACAGGGGGGGGAGCAGTTCTTC. Translating it yields CASSQGQGGEQFF. This chain joins TRBV4-1 and TRBJ2-1, with TRBD1 identical over 11 bases. Germline V gene sequence: CDR1 MGHRA, CDR2 YSYEKL. V trimming: 3 bases; J trimming: 10 bases; junction bases outside the gene matches: 2. This CDR3 is built from 13 residues.

The chain employs TRBV19 and TRBJ1-5; 7 positions match TRBD1. Germline V gene sequence: CDR1 LNHDA, CDR2 SQIVND (reference sequence). The V gene end was trimmed by 4 bases and the J gene end by 2 bases; junction bases not matched to a gene: 8. The CDR3 totals 16 residues. The CDR3 protein is CASSKQGNLGNQPQHF. For the CDR3, the DNA is TGTGCCAGTAGTAAACAGGGGAACTTGGGCAATCAGCCCCAGCATTTT.

The chain links TRBV4-1 to TRBJ2-3; D gene uncertain. This CDR3 spans 16 amino acids. The V and J ends lost 1 base and 2 bases respectively, with 13 bases between them. Per germline, CDR1 MGHRA and CDR2 YSYEKL. As DNA, the CDR3 is TGCGCCAGCAGCCAAGTCAACGCGGTTACCACAGATACGCAGTATTTT. Amino acids: CASSQVNAVTTDTQYF.

The chain is built from TRBV15 and TRBJ2-7, with D possibly matching TRBD1 (6 bases). V was pared by 6 bases and J by 1 base, with 10 bases between. CDR3 size: 13 residues. The germline gives CDR1 LNHNV, CDR2 YYDKDF (reference sequence). In DNA, the CDR3 is TGTGCCACCAGGGACAGCCCATCCTACGAGCAGTACTTC. Its translation is CATRDSPSYEQYF.

The gene calls are TRBV7-9 and TRBJ2-7; D perhaps matches TRBD1 (5 bases). Trimming removed 1 base at V and 5 bases at J, with 15 bases between. In germline, CDR1 is SEHNR, CDR2 FQNEAQ (reference sequence). There are 15 residues in the CDR3. The CDR3 DNA follows: TGTGCCAGCAGCTTAGAAGACAGATCTTCCAACGAGCAGTACTTC. This sequence encodes CASSLEDRSSNEQYF.

The genes are TRBV27 and TRBJ1-5; no clear D gene. Deletions cut 3 bases from V and 0 bases from J, with 6 bases between. The CDR3 consists of 14 residues. Per the germline V gene, CDR1 is MNHEY and CDR2 is SMNVEV (reference sequence). The CDR3 loop reads CASSFQNSNQPQHF. CDR3 nucleotides: TGTGCCAGCAGTTTTCAAAATAGCAATCAGCCCCAGCATTTT.

J is TRBJ1-1 and V is TRBV6-5; 8 bases align to TRBD1. Germline values: CDR1 MNHEY, CDR2 SVGAGI. With 8 bases clipped from V and 10 bases from J, the junction kept 18 bases outside the gene matches. This CDR3 has 15 amino acids. DNA for the CDR3: TGTGCCAGCGAACTGACAGGGGAGTCTCCAACGAGAGCTTTCTTT. Protein product: CASELTGESPTRAFF.

This clone was recorded only once. The chain is built from TRBV5-4 and TRBJ1-2; 9 bases are a match to TRBD1. Germline loops: CDR1 SGHNT, CDR2 YYREEE (reference sequence). The CDR3 consists of 14 residues. V shed 0 bases, J shed 5 bases, and the junction held 2 bases outside the gene matches. The CDR3 region has the DNA TGTGCCAGCAGCTTGGGACAGGGGGATTATGGCTACACCTTC. It encodes CASSLGQGDYGYTF.

The rearrangement links TRBV11-2 to TRBJ2-2, with D possibly TRBD1 on 5 matching bases. The V and J ends lost 4 bases and 7 bases respectively, with 19 bases between them. The CDR3 runs to 16 residues. In germline, CDR1 is SGHAT, CDR2 FQNNGV. CDR3 residues: CASSSRHQGGGGELFF. The CDR3 coding sequence is TGTGCCAGCAGCTCTAGGCATCAGGGTGGCGGCGGGGAGCTGTTTTTT.

V gene TRBV7-9 combines with J gene TRBJ1-4; 9 bases match TRBD1. The germline gives CDR1 SEHNR, CDR2 FQNEAQ (reference sequence). With 5 bases clipped from V and 8 bases from J, the junction kept 15 bases outside the gene matches. The CDR3 contains 17 residues. The CDR3 nucleotides read TGTGCCAGCAGCCCTAGGGCCTCCGGGACAGGGCACGAAAAACTGTTTTTT. Its protein is CASSPRASGTGHEKLFF.

The rearrangement uses TRBV7-9 and TRBJ2-7; 10 nucleotides align to TRBD2. After removal of 4 bases from V and 4 bases from J, the junction contained 10 bases not matched to a gene. Germline values: CDR1 SEHNR, CDR2 FQNEAQ (reference sequence). The CDR3 is 16 residues long. The CDR3 spells CASSSEAGLAVYEQYF. CDR3 in DNA: TGTGCCAGCAGCTCAGAAGCCGGACTAGCGGTTTACGAGCAGTACTTC.

The V and J genes are TRBV28 and TRBJ1-1; D gene unclear. The CDR3 is made up of 12 amino acids. V was trimmed by 4 bases and J by 0 bases, leaving 3 bases between them. Germline V gene lookup returns CDR1 MDHEN and CDR2 SYDVKM. In DNA form, the CDR3 reads TGTGCCAGCAGTTCAATGAACACTGAAGCTTTCTTT. It encodes CASSSMNTEAFF.

This rearrangement joins TRBV2 to TRBJ2-3, with 8 bases aligning to TRBD2. V dropped 10 bases and J dropped 6; count of bases not matched to a gene: 18. The CDR3 is made up of 16 amino acids. Germline-derived CDR1 and CDR2 are SNHLY and FYNNEI. The CDR3 loop is CANTLPAGVLEDTQYF. For the CDR3, the DNA is TGTGCCAACACCCTTCCAGCGGGAGTATTGGAGGATACGCAGTATTTT.